This TCR beta chain was sequenced for a study of human T cells and chemical hapten exposure. Turning to the study itself: Small pooled library volume differences mainly caused per-sample TCR yield variation. Study conclusions and caveats: The number of TCRs above 1 in 1000 frequency did not change after DPC sensitization.

This clonotype was detected many times. As yet, its antigen is unknown. Germline V gives CDR1 DFQATT, CDR2 SNEGSKA (reference sequence). This CDR3 comprises 15 residues. Trimming shortened V by 2 bases and J by 2 bases, and 16 bases separated the two germline ends. The library gave individual cDNA molecules unique molecular identifiers. Original processing notes: A per-sample median of roughly 91,000 TCRs was observed, with a range of about 20,000 to 690,600. Using its own MiXCR run on the RACE reads, TCRdb lists one record per CDR3 protein. Here the V and J calls rest on TCRdb's processing, not on the authors' analysis. Of about 80,000 distinct CDR3 sequences in the sample, 8.6% were seen once. Time point reported: healthy volunteer bleed at 6 weeks. Unseparated into fractions, whole blood served as the source from which total RNA was extracted.

The chain is built from TRBV20-1 and TRBJ2-7, with D perhaps matching TRBD1 (6 bases). This sequence originates from a female donor in good health. Some clones in this sample may be carry-over from other donors' samples. Specimen: whole blood. The CDR3 region has the DNA TGCAGTGCTAGAAAATCCGGGACAAGGACCTACGAGCAGTACTTC. Protein: CSARKSGTRTYEQYF.